This T cell receptor (beta chain) comes out of a study of T cells in women clearing cervical HPV infection. On the study more broadly: No precancer developed; the control's incident HPV16 infection cleared within 12 months. Case blood drawn at lesion detection; control blood after infection cleared.

Germline CDR1 and CDR2: SGHVS and FNYEAQ. V shed 1 base and J shed 3 bases, with 6 bases lying between them. The CDR3 consists of 13 residues. Data came from immunoSEQ multiplex PCR; TCRdb stores just in-frame clones and leaves some out. This sample's clone table lists about 26,000 clones. Study results and limitations: TRBV6-7 relative abundance averaged roughly 0.1% in cases and 0.15% to 0.2% in controls.

For this clone: The antigen is undetermined. The read terminates 3 residues ahead of where the CDR3 ends, so the germline J gene completes it.

Specimen: blood buffy coat. The V and J genes are TRBV7-6 and TRBJ2-5, with D unresolved. This clonotype was obtained from a woman aged 18 to 75 with a cervical HPV16 infection that either progressed to CIN3+ or cleared (not recorded which). The CDR3 DNA, read in part, is TGTGCCAGCAGCTTAGAACTCAAAGAGACC. This gives the protein CASSLELKET. The entire CDR3 protein is CASSLELKETQYF.